The present TCR beta chain was sequenced within a study of identical twins. Germline loops: CDR1 MNHNY, CDR2 SVGAGI (reference sequence). V dropped 5 bases and J dropped 5; count of bases not matched to a gene: 5. CDR3 length: 14 amino acids. Study-wide results and limits: Low generation probability was overrepresented in out-of-frame alpha sequences shared by twins. Zero-insertion results could be subject to partial confounding by invariant MAIT and iNKT cells. The study based its conclusions on cross-sectional statistical analysis and did not follow the same donors.

This clonotype turned up a few times. Its target is unknown. One entry per CDR3 protein, called by TCRdb with MiXCR from the 5' RACE reads. The sample lists roughly 1.6 million distinct CDR3 sequences, under 35% occurring once. In every case, the donor was a healthy Caucasian. The sequencing input was cord blood. The rearrangement joins TRBV6-6 to TRBJ2-1, with 8 bases that match TRBD1. The sequence came from a newborn girl in good health. The CDR3 DNA reads TGTGCCAGCAGTAGGACGACAGGGGACAATGAGCAGTTCTTC. This gives the protein CASSRTTGDNEQFF.